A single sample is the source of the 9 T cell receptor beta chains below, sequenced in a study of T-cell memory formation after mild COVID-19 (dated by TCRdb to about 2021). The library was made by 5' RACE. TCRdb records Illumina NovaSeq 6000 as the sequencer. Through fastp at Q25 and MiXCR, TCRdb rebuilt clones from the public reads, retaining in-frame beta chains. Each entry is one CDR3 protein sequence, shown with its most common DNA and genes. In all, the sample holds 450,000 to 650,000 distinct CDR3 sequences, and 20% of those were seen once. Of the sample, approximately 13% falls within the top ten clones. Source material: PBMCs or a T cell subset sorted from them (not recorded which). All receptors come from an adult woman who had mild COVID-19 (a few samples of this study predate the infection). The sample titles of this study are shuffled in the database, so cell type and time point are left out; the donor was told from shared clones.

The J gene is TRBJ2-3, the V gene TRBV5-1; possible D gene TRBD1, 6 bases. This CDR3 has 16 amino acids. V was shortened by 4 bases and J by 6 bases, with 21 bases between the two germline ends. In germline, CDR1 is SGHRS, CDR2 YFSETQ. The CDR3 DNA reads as TGCGCCAGCAGCCGACCATACCGGGACACCGAGGATACGCAGTATTTT. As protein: CASSRPYRDTEDTQYF.

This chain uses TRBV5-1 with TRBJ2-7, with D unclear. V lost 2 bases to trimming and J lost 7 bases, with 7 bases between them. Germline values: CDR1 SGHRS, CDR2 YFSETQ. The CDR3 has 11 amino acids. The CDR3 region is CASSFNGEQYF. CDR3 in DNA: TGCGCCAGCAGCTTCAATGGGGAGCAGTACTTC.

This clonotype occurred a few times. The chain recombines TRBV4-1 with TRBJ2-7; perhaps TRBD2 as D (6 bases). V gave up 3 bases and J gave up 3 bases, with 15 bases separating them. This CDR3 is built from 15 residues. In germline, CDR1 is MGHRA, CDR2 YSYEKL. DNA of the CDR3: TGCGCCAGCAGCCAGCCGATGCGGGGAAACTACGAGCAGTACTTC. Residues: CASSQPMRGNYEQYF.

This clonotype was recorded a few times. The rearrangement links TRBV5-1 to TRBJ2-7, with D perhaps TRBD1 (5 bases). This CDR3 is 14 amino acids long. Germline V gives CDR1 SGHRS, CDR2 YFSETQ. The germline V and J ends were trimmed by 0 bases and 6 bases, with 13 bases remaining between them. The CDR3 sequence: CASSLDGRRVEQYF. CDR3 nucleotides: TGCGCCAGCAGCTTGGACGGCCGCAGGGTCGAGCAGTACTTC.

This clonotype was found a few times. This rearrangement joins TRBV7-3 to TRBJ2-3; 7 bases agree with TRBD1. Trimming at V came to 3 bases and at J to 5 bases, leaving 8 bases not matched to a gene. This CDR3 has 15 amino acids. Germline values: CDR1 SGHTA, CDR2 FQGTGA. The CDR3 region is CASSLLRGLRDTQYF. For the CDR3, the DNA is TGTGCCAGCAGCTTGTTGAGGGGGCTTAGAGATACGCAGTATTTT.

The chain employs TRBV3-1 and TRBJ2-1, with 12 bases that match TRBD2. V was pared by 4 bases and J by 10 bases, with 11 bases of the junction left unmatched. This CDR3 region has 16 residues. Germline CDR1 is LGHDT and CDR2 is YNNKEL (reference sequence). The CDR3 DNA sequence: TGTGCCAGCAGCCCGCAGGGGCTAGCGGGAGGGGGAGAGCAGTTCTTC. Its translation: CASSPQGLAGGGEQFF.

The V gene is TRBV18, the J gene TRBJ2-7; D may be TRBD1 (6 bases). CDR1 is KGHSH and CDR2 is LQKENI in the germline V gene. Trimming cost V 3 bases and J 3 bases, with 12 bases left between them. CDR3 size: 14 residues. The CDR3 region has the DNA TGTGCCAGCTCACCGCGGACAGAGGTCTACGAGCAGTACTTC. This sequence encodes CASSPRTEVYEQYF.

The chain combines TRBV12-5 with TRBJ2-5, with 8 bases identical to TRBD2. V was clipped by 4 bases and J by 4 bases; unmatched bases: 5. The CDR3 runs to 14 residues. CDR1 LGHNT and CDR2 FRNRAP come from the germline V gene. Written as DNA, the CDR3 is TGTGCTAGTGGTTACAGCGGGGGAGGAGAGACCCAGTACTTC. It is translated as CASGYSGGGETQYF.

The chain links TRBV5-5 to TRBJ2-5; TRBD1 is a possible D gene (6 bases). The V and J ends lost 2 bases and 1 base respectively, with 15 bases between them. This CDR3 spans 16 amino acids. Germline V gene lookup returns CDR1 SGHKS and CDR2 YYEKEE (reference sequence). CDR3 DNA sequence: TGTGCCAGCAGCTTTATAAGACAGGCTTTCCAAGAGACCCAGTACTTC. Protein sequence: CASSFIRQAFQETQYF.